One and the same sample provided the 27 T cell receptor beta chains below, sequenced in a study of metastatic and nonmetastatic thyroid tumors. TCRdb re-called clones from the PCR reads using MiXCR. The repertoire includes about 20,000 clones, 15% to 20% of them detected once, and roughly 10% sits in the top ten. Patients had received no treatment of any kind before thyroid surgery. Sequences were obtained from tumor tissue. Every receptor here comes from a female donor with papillary thyroid cancer or a benign thyroid nodule (not recorded which). Some clones in this sample may be carry-over from other donors' samples.

This clone turned up a few times. A much larger clone is a single base away; this may be a read error. This chain uses TRBV28 with TRBJ2-5; 7 positions agree with TRBD1. The CDR3 length is 14 residues. Germline loops: CDR1 MDHEN, CDR2 SYDVKM. The CDR3 loop reads CASSGPGGKETQCF. The DNA for the CDR3 is TGTGCCAGCAGTGGCCCAGGGGGTAAAGAGACCCAGTGCTTC.

This clone is termed medium-sized. J is TRBJ2-7 and V is TRBV5-1; 8 bases fit TRBD2. The CDR3 consists of 16 residues. Germline values: CDR1 SGHRS, CDR2 YFSETQ. J gave up 3 bases and V 0 bases, and 8 bases lay outside the gene matches. The DNA of the CDR3 is TGCGCCAGCAGCTTGGCCGGGGGGGCGGGGAACTACGAGCAGTACTTC. This encodes CASSLAGGAGNYEQYF.

A word on this clone: It may be a read error: a sequence one base away is much more abundant. The chain uses TRBV6-1 and TRBJ2-3; 8 bases match TRBD1. Looked up from germline, CDR1 is MNHNS and CDR2 is SASEGT. The CDR3 is 16 residues long. This CDR3 is CASSLGRGRVADTKYF. CDR3 sequence (DNA): TGTGCCAGCAGCCTGGGCAGGGGGCGTGTGGCAGATACGAAGTATTTT.

This clone was seen repeatedly, ten times or more. The rearrangement joins TRBV3-1 to TRBJ1-6; D not resolved. V was pared by 6 bases and J by 7 bases, with 16 bases between. Germline V CDR1 and CDR2: LGHDT, YNNKEL (reference sequence). The CDR3 has 15 amino acids. CDR3 region: CASRGKGLPNSPLHF. In nucleotides, the CDR3 is TGTGCCAGCAGGGGAAAGGGTCTCCCCAATTCACCCCTCCACTTT.

By sample share, this clone is medium-sized. This chain links TRBV28 with TRBJ2-7, with D maybe TRBD2 (5 bases). Trimming shortened V by 8 bases and J by 3 bases, and 17 bases separated the two germline ends. The CDR3 covers 14 residues. The germline gives CDR1 MDHEN, CDR2 SYDVKM. The CDR3: CASFSGSRDYEQYF. DNA of the CDR3: TGTGCCAGCTTTTCCGGAAGTCGGGACTACGAGCAGTACTTC.

This clone appeared many times. This chain joins TRBV11-3 and TRBJ2-2; unclear D gene. Trimming removed 6 bases from V and 0 bases from J, with 8 bases in between. CDR3 length: 14 residues. Germline assignment: CDR1 SGHNT and CDR2 YENEEA. CDR3 bases: TGTGCCAGCAGGGAGAGACCGAACACCGGGGAGCTGTTTTTT. It codes for CASRERPNTGELFF.

This clone appeared many times. This sequence joins TRBV24-1 and TRBJ2-5; 7 positions match TRBD1. The CDR3 loop spans 14 amino acids. V trimming: 4 bases; J trimming: 5 bases; junction bases outside the gene matches: 6. Per the germline V gene, CDR1 is KGHDR and CDR2 is SFDVKD. Written as DNA, the CDR3 is TGTGCCACCAGTGACTATGGGACAGTTGAGACCCAGTACTTC. This translates into CATSDYGTVETQYF.

V and J are TRBV7-8 and TRBJ2-7; no clear D. Trimming left V 5 bases short and J 4 bases short, with 15 bases between. Germline CDR1 SGHVS, CDR2 FQNEAQ. The CDR3 loop spans 14 amino acids. CDR3 sequence reads: CASSLWGIQYEQYF. As DNA, the CDR3 is TGTGCCAGCAGCCTGTGGGGTATTCAATACGAGCAGTACTTC.

This clone rates as medium-sized. The chain couples TRBV9 to TRBJ2-7, with D possibly being TRBD2 (5 bases). Trimming pared 4 bases from V and 0 bases from J, leaving 11 bases between. This CDR3 is built from 14 residues. Looked up from germline, CDR1 is SGDLS and CDR2 is YYNGEE. CDR3 sequence (DNA): TGTGCCAGCAGCCTTGGGGAGTCCTCCTACGAGCAGTACTTC. Its protein is CASSLGESSYEQYF.

Relative to its sample, this clone is medium-sized (0.01 to 0.1%). The chain uses TRBV5-6 and TRBJ1-2, with D maybe TRBD1 (5 bases). Trimming removed 4 bases at V and 4 bases at J, with 11 bases between. Per the germline V gene, CDR1 is SGHDT and CDR2 is YYEEEE. The CDR3 sequence is 13 residues long. The CDR3 coding sequence is TGTGCCAGCAGCGTTGGGGGTCCCTATGGCTACACCTTC. Residues: CASSVGGPYGYTF.

This clone was detected a few times. This chain links TRBV13 with TRBJ2-7, with 9 bases matching TRBD2. The CDR3 contains 18 residues. CDR1 PRHDT and CDR2 FYEKMQ come from the germline V gene (reference sequence). V was pared by 4 bases and J by 7 bases, with 20 bases of the junction left unmatched. CDR3 in amino acids: CASSSDSPGLAGREEQYF. The CDR3 DNA reads as TGTGCCAGCAGCTCCGACTCTCCGGGACTAGCTGGAAGGGAGGAGCAGTACTTC.

On this clone itself: One junction end disagrees with the germline gene, perhaps due to a read error. V and J are TRBV7-2 and TRBJ1-2, with TRBD1 identical over 9 bases. The V gene's germline CDR1 is SGHTA and CDR2 FQGNSA. This CDR3 is built from 14 residues. The CDR3 nucleotides read TGTACCAGCAGCTCGGGACAGGGAAACTACGGCTACACCTTC. Its protein product is CTSSSGQGNYGYTF.

This clone is medium-sized in the sample. This chain joins TRBV15 and TRBJ2-7, with D tentatively TRBD1 (5 bases). Germline loops: CDR1 LNHNV, CDR2 YYDKDF (reference sequence). The CDR3 is 14 amino acids. Trimming pared 0 bases from V and 3 bases from J, leaving 9 bases between. CDR3 coding DNA: TGTGCCACCAGCAGAGAGGACACTCACTACGAGCAGTACTTC. Amino acid sequence: CATSREDTHYEQYF.

The rearrangement uses TRBV18 and TRBJ1-5; D not certain. CDR1 is KGHSH and CDR2 is LQKENI in the germline V gene. The CDR3 length is 12 residues. Trimming cost V 6 bases and J 0 bases, with 3 bases left between them. The CDR3 is CASSLSNQPQHF. CDR3 bases: TGTGCCAGCTCTCTTAGCAATCAGCCCCAGCATTTT.

On this clone: This may come from a read error, since a much larger clone is one base off. The chain employs TRBV11-2 and TRBJ1-1; D perhaps matches TRBD1 (6 bases). The CDR3 consists of 12 residues. Per the germline V gene, CDR1 is SGHAT and CDR2 is FQNNGV. CDR3 sequence: CASEGGGTEAFF. In DNA, the CDR3 is TGTGCCAGCGAGGGGGGGGGCACTGAAGCTTTCTTC.

This clone has a handful of counts. At one end the junction does not follow the germline gene, possibly because of a read error. The rearrangement links TRBV2 to TRBJ2-7; no clear D. The V gene's germline CDR1 is SNHLY and CDR2 FYNNEI. The CDR3 is made up of 15 amino acids. The CDR3 loop is CAGSDGIVLPGEQYF. CDR3 nucleotide sequence: TGTGCCGGCAGTGACGGAATTGTCCTCCCGGGCGAGCAGTACTTC.

This clone appeared a few times. CDR3 residues: CTSSRDRSSYEQYF. The CDR3 region has the DNA TGTACAAGCAGCCGGGACAGGAGCTCCTACGAGCAGTACTTC. This chain joins TRBV12-3 or TRBV12-4 and TRBJ2-7; the match to TRBD1 covers 8 bases. The CDR3 is made up of 14 amino acids.

Many counts were recorded for this clone. The J gene is TRBJ2-2, the V gene TRBV9; D is possibly TRBD1 (6 bases). Germline CDR1 is SGDLS and CDR2 is YYNGEE. Trimming left V 1 base short and J 0 bases short, with 10 bases between. The CDR3 covers 16 residues. The DNA of the CDR3 is TGTGCCAGCAGCGTATTGAGGGGGTCGAACACCGGGGAGCTGTTTTTT. This codes for CASSVLRGSNTGELFF.

This clone was counted many times. CDR3 sequence reads: CASQGDGLPTDTQYF. DNA for the CDR3: TGTGCCAGCCAAGGGGATGGACTCCCCACAGATACGCAGTATTTT. The gene calls are TRBV12-3 or TRBV12-4 and TRBJ2-3; D may match TRBD1 or TRBD2 (5 bases each). This CDR3 region has 15 residues. The V end was cut by 8 bases, the J end by 2 bases, with 17 bases between.

This clone was counted ten times or more. The V call is TRBV20-1, the J call TRBJ1-4; no clear D gene. With 0 bases removed from V and 8 bases from J, the gap between germline ends came to 19 bases. The CDR3 is made up of 16 amino acids. Germline loops: CDR1 DFQATT, CDR2 SNEGSKA (reference sequence). CDR3 in DNA: TGCAGTGCTAGAGATCTCGGGAGGGCCGGTGGGGAAAAACTGTTTTTT. Translated, it gives CSARDLGRAGGEKLFF.

CDR3 sequence: CASSLAGDTGELFF. CDR3 DNA sequence: TGTGCCAGCAGCTTGGCGGGAGACACCGGGGAGCTGTTTTTT. This chain uses TRBV7-9 with TRBJ2-2; 7 bases agree with TRBD2. The CDR3 has 14 amino acids. The germline gives CDR1 SEHNR, CDR2 FQNEAQ (reference sequence). Trimming took 3 bases from V and 3 from J; bases not matched to a gene: 1.

This clone was counted at least ten times. The chain uses TRBV10-3 and TRBJ1-1; no clear D. Trimming took off 0 bases at V and 5 bases at J, with 7 bases between the two ends. CDR1 is ENHRY, CDR2 SYGVKD, per germline. The CDR3 has 13 amino acids. CDR3 in amino acids: CAISESGPTEAFF. CDR3 coding DNA: TGTGCCATCAGTGAGTCCGGGCCGACTGAAGCTTTCTTT.

Comment on this clone: This could be a read error, since a much larger clone is one nucleotide away. Other DNA sequences in the same sample also yield this CDR3. V gene TRBV7-3 combines with J gene TRBJ2-3; possibly TRBD2 for D (5 bases). The CDR3 length is 15 residues. The germline V gene encodes CDR1 SGHTA and CDR2 FQGTGA. V was cut by 2 bases and J by 3 bases, with 12 bases left in between. CDR3 protein: CASSLSGTSTDTQYF. Here the CDR3 DNA reads TGTGCCAGCAGCTTATCCGGAACTAGTACAGATACGCAGTATTTT. Supplemented by reference TRBV7-3 and TRBJ2-3, the full variable domain reads GAGVSQTPSNKVTEKGKYVELRCDPISGHTALYWYRQSLGQGPEFLIYFQGTGAADDSGLPNDRFFAVRPEGSVSTLKIQRTERGDSAVYLCASSLSGTSTDTQYFGPGTRLTVL.

This clone came up a few times. A much larger clone sits a single nucleotide away, making a read error possible. This same CDR3 is encoded by further DNA sequences in the sample. The CDR3 DNA reads TGCGCCAGTACTCCAGACCGGTTTAATTCACCCCTCCACTTT. This encodes CASTPDRFNSPLHF. The rearrangement links TRBV2 to TRBJ1-6; D call uncertain. The CDR3 spans 14 residues. Per the germline V gene, CDR1 is SNHLY and CDR2 is FYNNEI.

To note about this clone: Relative to the germline gene, one junction end is altered; a read error may explain this. The V gene is TRBV5-1, the J gene TRBJ2-1, with D hard to call. CDR1 and CDR2 (germline): SGHRS, YFSETQ. The CDR3 totals 15 residues. For the CDR3, the DNA is TGCGCCAGCAGCCCCTGGAAAGGGTCGGGCAATGAGAAGTTCTTC. Its protein product is CASSPWKGSGNEKFF.

To note about this clone: Other DNA sequences in this specimen translate into the identical CDR3. This sequence joins TRBV19 and TRBJ2-7, with D tentatively TRBD2 (5 bases). This CDR3 region has 13 residues. Per the germline V gene, CDR1 is LNHDA and CDR2 is SQIVND (reference sequence). Trimming removed 6 bases from V and 6 bases from J, with 15 bases in between. This CDR3 is CASSPLGAVEQYF. As DNA, the CDR3 is TGTGCCAGTAGCCCCCTTGGAGCGGTCGAGCAGTACTTC.

This clone was recorded at least ten times. The chain couples TRBV27 to TRBJ2-6, with D possibly TRBD1 on 6 matching bases. This CDR3 has 16 residues. V lost 3 bases, J lost 2 bases, and 11 bases lay in between. Germline V gene lookup returns CDR1 MNHEY and CDR2 SMNVEV (reference sequence). The CDR3 is CASSLGARPGANVLTF. For the CDR3, the DNA is TGTGCCAGCAGTTTGGGGGCCCGCCCTGGGGCCAACGTCCTGACTTTC.